This section outlines one TCR beta chain sequence together with its context. The antigen remains unidentified. What was amplified from RNA transcripts were TCR beta CDR3 regions. Using the HTBI primer set, a first-round RT-PCR was run on the TCR CDR3. TCRdb ran MiXCR on the multiplex PCR reads and lists one entry per CDR3 protein. The sample holds more than 550,000 distinct CDR3 sequences, about 45% seen once. Per the germline V gene, CDR1 is SNHLY and CDR2 is FYNNEI. With V trimmed by 6 bases and J by 6 bases, 7 bases remained unmatched. The CDR3 sequence is 13 residues long. The data are from a study of T cells in Graves' hyperthyroidism and ophthalmopathy. The study based diagnoses on clinical symptoms, serum thyroxine and TRAb, thyroid ultrasound and orbital computed tomography. Overall study results and limits: Ophthalmopathy onset followed model prediction by a median roughly six months. From stable hyperthyroidism, ophthalmopathy was separated by a 13 V-J model.

The sequenced sample was peripheral blood or thyroid tissue (not recorded which). This clonotype was obtained from an adult man with Graves' disease, either hyperthyroidism or ophthalmopathy (not recorded which). The chain links TRBV2 to TRBJ1-2; 7 bases fit TRBD1. The DNA of the CDR3 is TGTGCCAGCAGCTTTGAGGGACAGAATGGCTACACCTTC. It specifies CASSFEGQNGYTF.